The rows below give T cell receptor beta chains drawn from one sample of a study of ipilimumab plus nivolumab after autologous stem cell transplantation. This table comes from immunoSEQ multiplex PCR, and its TCRdb copy is limited to in-frame clones, with some not included. The sample yields over 35,000 clones, over 90% seen once. The sequencing used PBMCs, collected in a trial of ipilimumab plus nivolumab as post-transplant consolidation. The receptors derive from a male donor with multiple myeloma. CDR3s include the opening cysteine and the closing phenylalanine or tryptophan. A D gene is named only where the DNA matches it firmly. Rows give clone size only sometimes, using once, few, many, or a class for an expanded clone.

j_gene: TRBJ2-1; len: 16; abundance: NA; d_gene: TRBD2; v_gene: TRBV28; CDR3nt: TGTGCCAGCAGATCTAGCGGGGGGCCGTCCTACAATGAGCAGTTCTTC; CDR3aa: CASRSSGGPSYNEQFF
j_gene: TRBJ1-2; len: 11; abundance: NA; d_gene: NA; v_gene: TRBV6-5; CDR3nt: TGTGCCAGCACCACAGGGTATGGCTACACCTTC; CDR3aa: CASTTGYGYTF
j_gene: TRBJ2-1; len: 17; abundance: NA; d_gene: NA; v_gene: TRBV7-8; CDR3nt: TGTGCCAGCAGCCCACGCCGACAGTCACTATCCTACAATGAGCAGTTCTTC; CDR3aa: CASSPRRQSLSYNEQFF
j_gene: TRBJ2-7; len: 12; abundance: NA; d_gene: TRBD1; v_gene: TRBV6-5; CDR3nt: TGTGCCAGCAGTCGGACAGGGTTCGAGCAGTACTTC; CDR3aa: CASSRTGFEQYF
j_gene: TRBJ1-4; len: 14; abundance: NA; d_gene: TRBD1; v_gene: TRBV5-1; CDR3nt: TGCGCCAGCAGGCCGCAGGGGGTAGGGGAAAAACTGTTTTTT; CDR3aa: CASRPQGVGEKLFF
j_gene: TRBJ2-2; len: 17; abundance: NA; d_gene: TRBD2; v_gene: TRBV7-9; CDR3nt: TGTGCCAGCAGCTTAATAGGTCTAGCGGGAGTCACCGGGGAGCTGTTTTTT; CDR3aa: CASSLIGLAGVTGELFF
j_gene: TRBJ2-7; len: 16; abundance: NA; d_gene: NA; v_gene: TRBV6-1; CDR3nt: TGTGCCAGCAGTGCCATGGATGGCGGCAACCCCTACGAGCAGTACTTC; CDR3aa: CASSAMDGGNPYEQYF
j_gene: TRBJ2-2; len: 14; abundance: NA; d_gene: NA; v_gene: TRBV2; CDR3nt: TGTGCCAGCAGTGAATCCGTGAACACCGGGGAGCTGTTTTTT; CDR3aa: CASSESVNTGELFF
j_gene: TRBJ1-1; len: 15; abundance: NA; d_gene: TRBD1; v_gene: TRBV18; CDR3nt: TGTGCCAGCTCACCGACAGGGCCCTTGAACACTGAAGCTTTCTTT; CDR3aa: CASSPTGPLNTEAFF
j_gene: TRBJ2-1; len: 15; abundance: NA; d_gene: NA; v_gene: TRBV27; CDR3nt: TGTGCCAGCAGTTTTTTAGGTACCTCCTACAATGAGCAGTTCTTC; CDR3aa: CASSFLGTSYNEQFF
j_gene: TRBJ2-1; len: 16; abundance: once; d_gene: TRBD1; v_gene: TRBV18; CDR3nt: TGTGCCAGCTTCAAAGCCGGGACAGGGGCCTACAATGAGCAGTTCTTC; CDR3aa: CASFKAGTGAYNEQFF
j_gene: TRBJ1-2; len: 13; abundance: NA; d_gene: NA; v_gene: TRBV27; CDR3nt: TGTGCCAGCAGCGTAGACTCTAACTATGGCTACACCTTC; CDR3aa: CASSVDSNYGYTF
j_gene: TRBJ2-7; len: 17; abundance: NA; d_gene: TRBD2; v_gene: TRBV6-1; CDR3nt: TGTGCCAGCAGTGAAGCACCTAGCGGGATGGGTCCCTACGAGCAGTACTTC; CDR3aa: CASSEAPSGMGPYEQYF
j_gene: TRBJ1-1; len: 12; abundance: few; d_gene: NA; v_gene: TRBV7-9; CDR3nt: TGTGCCAGCAGCTTATGGACTCCTGAAGCTTTCTTT; CDR3aa: CASSLWTPEAFF
j_gene: TRBJ2-5; len: 14; abundance: NA; d_gene: NA; v_gene: TRBV28; CDR3nt: TGTGCCAGCAGTCCGCCCCCGTTACAAGAGACCCAGTACTTC; CDR3aa: CASSPPPLQETQYF
j_gene: TRBJ2-1; len: 18; abundance: NA; d_gene: TRBD2; v_gene: TRBV7-6; CDR3nt: TGTGCCAGCAGCTCCCCAGGTATTGGCGGGAGACCAAACAATGAGCAGTTCTTC; CDR3aa: CASSSPGIGGRPNNEQFF
j_gene: TRBJ1-5; len: 13; abundance: few; d_gene: NA; v_gene: TRBV27; CDR3nt: TGTGCCAGCGGGGGGGGGAGTGGTCAGCCCCAGCATTTT; CDR3aa: CASGGGSGQPQHF
j_gene: TRBJ1-1; len: 13; abundance: NA; d_gene: NA; v_gene: TRBV5-5; CDR3nt: TGTGCCAGCAGCTCAACAGCGAACACTGAAGCTTTCTTT; CDR3aa: CASSSTANTEAFF
j_gene: TRBJ2-2; len: 15; abundance: NA; d_gene: NA; v_gene: TRBV5-1; CDR3nt: TGCGCCAGCAGCTTCGGGTTGTCGACCACCGGGGAGCTGTTTTTT; CDR3aa: CASSFGLSTTGELFF
j_gene: TRBJ2-4; len: 14; abundance: NA; d_gene: NA; v_gene: TRBV19; CDR3nt: TGTGCCAGTAGTATCGACAGCCAAGTAAACATTCAGTACTTC; CDR3aa: CASSIDSQVNIQYF
j_gene: TRBJ2-7; len: 13; abundance: once; d_gene: NA; v_gene: TRBV6-6; CDR3nt: TGTGCCAGCAGTACGACTAGTCCCTACGAGCAGTACTTC; CDR3aa: CASSTTSPYEQYF
j_gene: TRBJ2-7; len: 17; abundance: NA; d_gene: NA; v_gene: TRBV7-2; CDR3nt: TGTGCCAGCAGCTTAGGCATTTATTCGGTCGATTCCGCCGAGCAGTACTTC; CDR3aa: CASSLGIYSVDSAEQYF
j_gene: TRBJ1-2; len: 11; abundance: few; d_gene: NA; v_gene: TRBV28; CDR3nt: TGTGCCAGCAGTCCAAGCTATGGCTACACCTTC; CDR3aa: CASSPSYGYTF
j_gene: TRBJ1-2; len: 15; abundance: NA; d_gene: NA; v_gene: TRBV16; CDR3nt: TGTGCCAGCAGCCATGACGCGGTCGTTAGAAAGACCTATGGCTTC; CDR3aa: CASSHDAVVRKTYGF
j_gene: TRBJ1-1; len: 15; abundance: NA; d_gene: TRBD1; v_gene: TRBV7-2; CDR3nt: TGTGCCAGCAGCTTAGCAGACAGGGGGCGGGATGAAGCTTTCTTT; CDR3aa: CASSLADRGRDEAFF
j_gene: TRBJ2-5; len: 13; abundance: NA; d_gene: NA; v_gene: TRBV5-1; CDR3nt: TGCGCCAGCAGCTCCGGGACTCCAGAGACCCAGTACTTC; CDR3aa: CASSSGTPETQYF
j_gene: TRBJ2-7; len: 16; abundance: NA; d_gene: TRBD2; v_gene: TRBV7-8; CDR3nt: TGTGCCAGCAGCTTAGCCGCCCGCAGCGGGAGCTACGAGCAGTACTTC; CDR3aa: CASSLAARSGSYEQYF